This TCR beta chain was retrieved from a study of metastatic and nonmetastatic thyroid tumors. On the study more broadly: Blood and tumor or nodule tissue repertoires from malignant and benign thyroid patients were compared.

This clone was recorded at least ten times. Its specificity is unknown. This same CDR3 is encoded by further DNA sequences in the sample. Per the authors' pipeline: Clinicopathological groups differed in CDR3, with these differences serving to build a distant-metastasis classifier for papillary thyroid cancer. Using MiXCR, TCRdb reanalyzed the PCR reads. TCRdb, rather than the study authors, made the V and J calls. The table lists roughly 58,000 clones, about 4% of them singletons. The CDR3 is made up of 12 amino acids. Looked up from germline, CDR1 is SQVTM and CDR2 is ANQGSEA. V lost 4 bases to trimming and J lost 7 bases, with 14 bases between them. Points from the study as a whole: As reported, TCR beta diversity in blood and tumor was significantly higher in malignant thyroid tumors than in benign nodules.

No treatment of any kind had been given to any patient before thyroid surgery. Sequencing was done on a sample of blood. This chain connects TRBV29-1 to TRBJ2-7; D perhaps matches TRBD2 (6 bases). The clonotype comes from a female donor with papillary thyroid cancer or a benign thyroid nodule (not recorded which). Some clones in this sample may be carry-over from other donors' samples. Written as DNA, the CDR3 is TGCAGCGTTGGGGAGGCCTTCGGGGAGCAGTACTTC. Its translation: CSVGEAFGEQYF.